The 7 T cell receptor beta chains below were found in one sample sequenced in a study of low-dose radiotherapy and immunotherapy resistance in tumors. TRAV- and TRBV-specific primers primed first-strand cDNA, covering alpha and beta chains. With a constant-region primer and a V-primer adapter, TCRs were subjected to approximately 20 PCR cycles of amplification. TCRdb re-called the reads through MiXCR, storing one row per CDR3 protein. The table has around 60,000 distinct CDR3 sequences, around 23% seen once. Regarding time point: after trial treatment. Stated treatment: LDRT plus nivolumab, ipilimumab, low-dose cyclophosphamide and aspirin (RACIN trial). Sequenced here: PBMCs, sampled after low-dose radiotherapy plus immunotherapy. The receptor set was obtained from a male donor with prostate cancer.

The chain employs TRBV11-2 and TRBJ2-5; no clear D. The CDR3 loop spans 15 amino acids. Germline V gene data show CDR1 as SGHAT and CDR2 as FQNNGV. V lost 7 bases and J 1 base, leaving 16 bases between the germline ends. CDR3 amino acids: CASTPSETAQETQYF. For the CDR3, the DNA is TGTGCCAGCACTCCTAGTGAGACGGCCCAAGAGACCCAGTACTTC.

This clonotype was seen just once. Because the CDR3's place on the DNA is in doubt, the DNA is left out and the CDR3 is given as listed by TCRdb. CDR3 protein: CASSRTGINEKLFFF. The chain is built from TRBV7-8 and TRBJ1-4; TRBD1 is taken as the D call from the table, unchecked against the DNA. Germline V CDR1 and CDR2: SGHVS, FQNEAQ. The CDR3 is made up of 15 amino acids, end residues included.

This clonotype came up once. The V gene is TRBV6-2 or TRBV6-3, the J gene TRBJ2-7; D is possibly TRBD1 (6 bases). CDR1 and CDR2 (germline): MNHEY, SVGEGT. CDR3 length: 14 residues. Trimming removed 1 base from V and 3 bases from J, with 10 bases in between. In DNA form, the CDR3 reads TGTGCCAGCAGTTACTTGGACAGCTACTACGAGCAGTACTTC. The encoded protein is CASSYLDSYYEQYF.

This clonotype was picked up many times. The chain recombines TRBV5-5 with TRBJ1-2; D gene uncertain. Trimming left V 1 base short and J 6 bases short, with 7 bases between. Germline CDR1 is SGHKS and CDR2 is YYEKEE (reference sequence). The CDR3 length is 12 residues. The CDR3 here is CASSLYGDGYTF. In nucleotides, the CDR3 is TGTGCCAGCAGCTTGTACGGCGATGGCTACACCTTC.

On this clonotype itself: One base separates it from a far larger clone, so it is likely a read error. The gene calls are TRBV11-3 and TRBJ2-7, with 9 nucleotides matching TRBD2. Trimming cost V 5 bases and J 7 bases; bases outside gene matches: 18. Germline CDR1 reads SGHNT; CDR2 reads YENEEA. The CDR3 sequence is 17 residues long. CDR3 sequence reads: CASSRLSSGGLYNEQYF. The CDR3 DNA reads as TGTGCCAGCAGCCGATTGTCCAGCGGGGGGCTATACAATGAGCAGTACTTC.

This clonotype has at least ten counts. CDR3 region: CATRGGGLALETQYF. In nucleotides, the CDR3 is TGTGCCACCCGAGGGGGGGGACTAGCGCTAGAGACCCAGTACTTC. The gene calls are TRBV2 and TRBJ2-5; 10 nucleotides line up with TRBD2. The CDR3 runs 15 residues. V lost 10 bases and J lost 4; bases outside the gene matches: 12. Germline CDR1 reads SNHLY; CDR2 reads FYNNEI.

Of note for this clonotype: This sequence may be a read error, since a much larger clone differs from it by one base. The chain combines TRBV6-6 with TRBJ2-5; D call uncertain. Germline values: CDR1 MNHNY, CDR2 SVGAGI (reference sequence). The CDR3 sequence is 11 residues long. CDR3 DNA sequence: TGTGCCAGCAGTTCCCAAGAGAGCCAGTACTTC. This sequence encodes CASSSQESQYF.